This T cell receptor (beta chain) was retrieved from a study of T cell responses to AZD1222 COVID-19 vaccine. Clones were read by immunoSEQ multiplex PCR, and TCRdb kept only the in-frame ones, dropping some. In the table there are about 54,000 clones, around nine tenths of which are singletons. In germline, CDR1 is SGHRS, CDR2 YFSETQ. Trimming cost V 0 bases and J 5 bases, with 11 bases left between them. The CDR3 spans 14 residues. The material was peripheral blood, obtained on day 0 of AZD1222 vaccination. V is TRBV5-1 and J is TRBJ1-1, with D perhaps TRBD1 (5 bases). The receptor comes from an adult in good health. The CDR3, as DNA: TGCGCCAGCAGCTTGGTGGCAGGGCCGACTGAAGCTTTCTTT. Its translation: CASSLVAGPTEAFF. Filled out from reference TRBV5-1 and TRBJ1-1, the complete variable domain reads KAGVTQTPRYLIKTRGQQVTLSCSPISGHRSVSWYQQTPGQGLQFLFEYFSETQRNKGNFPGRFSGRQFSNSRSEMNVSTLELGDSALYLCASSLVAGPTEAFFGQGTRLTVV.